The rows below give T cell receptor beta chains drawn from one sample of a study of T cells in Graves' hyperthyroidism and ophthalmopathy. TCRdb recomputed calls from the multiplex PCR reads with MiXCR, one row per CDR3 protein. The table lists about 740,000 distinct CDR3 sequences, 12% to 15% of them singletons. Material for sequencing was blood. These receptors all stem from a woman in her late teens or twenties with Graves' hyperthyroidism. Each CDR3 is given with its conserved first and last residue. A D gene is named only where the DNA matches it firmly. A clone size is listed for some rows: how often the clone was seen (once, few, many), or a class if it is expanded.

j_call: TRBJ2-1; clone_size: few; v_call: TRBV3-1; d_call: TRBD2; cdr3_aa: CASSQVSRGKEQFF; cdr3_nt: TGTGCCAGCAGCCAAGTTTCGCGGGGGAAGGAGCAGTTCTTC
j_call: TRBJ1-4; clone_size: many; v_call: TRBV2; d_call: .; cdr3_aa: CASRPDGRNEKLFF; cdr3_nt: TGTGCCAGCAGGCCGGACGGTAGAAATGAAAAACTGTTTTTT
j_call: TRBJ2-3; clone_size: many; v_call: TRBV6-5; d_call: TRBD2; cdr3_aa: CASTLRTSGRPSTDTQYF; cdr3_nt: TGTGCCAGCACCCTTAGGACTAGCGGGAGGCCAAGCACAGATACGCAGTATTTT
j_call: TRBJ2-1; clone_size: .; v_call: TRBV18; d_call: TRBD2; cdr3_aa: CASSPPSGDGNEQFF; cdr3_nt: TGTGCCAGCTCACCACCGAGCGGGGACGGCAATGAGCAGTTCTTC
j_call: TRBJ2-7; clone_size: .; v_call: TRBV20-1; d_call: TRBD1; cdr3_aa: CSAREGQGISYEQYF; cdr3_nt: TGCAGTGCTAGAGAAGGACAGGGGATTTCTTACGAGCAGTACTTC
j_call: TRBJ2-2; clone_size: few; v_call: TRBV18; d_call: TRBD2; cdr3_aa: CASSIGLAATGELFF; cdr3_nt: TGTGCCAGCTCCATAGGACTAGCGGCCACCGGGGAGCTGTTTTTT
j_call: TRBJ2-1; clone_size: many; v_call: TRBV20-1; d_call: TRBD2; cdr3_aa: CSAREGTSGGSYNEQFF; cdr3_nt: TGCAGTGCTAGAGAGGGGACTAGCGGAGGCTCCTACAATGAGCAGTTCTTC
j_call: TRBJ2-1; clone_size: many; v_call: TRBV7-2; d_call: TRBD2; cdr3_aa: CASSTLPGLAGYEQFF; cdr3_nt: TGTGCCAGCAGCACCCTTCCGGGACTAGCGGGATATGAGCAGTTCTTC
j_call: TRBJ1-2; clone_size: few; v_call: TRBV29-1; d_call: .; cdr3_aa: CSVTRSQGIGNYGYTF; cdr3_nt: TGCAGCGTTACGCGATCCCAGGGAATCGGAAACTATGGCTACACCTTC
j_call: TRBJ2-3; clone_size: .; v_call: TRBV7-2; d_call: TRBD1; cdr3_aa: CASSMGQWGTDTQYF; cdr3_nt: TGTGCCAGCAGCATGGGACAGTGGGGCACAGATACGCAGTATTTT
j_call: TRBJ1-1; clone_size: many; v_call: TRBV5-5; d_call: .; cdr3_aa: CASSRTAAGQMNTEAFF; cdr3_nt: TGTGCCAGCAGCAGAACCGCCGCAGGGCAGATGAACACTGAAGCTTTCTTT
j_call: TRBJ1-2; clone_size: few; v_call: TRBV10-2; d_call: TRBD1; cdr3_aa: CASSWTGGDYGYTF; cdr3_nt: TGCGCCAGCAGTTGGACAGGAGGGGACTATGGCTACACCTTC
j_call: TRBJ2-5; clone_size: few; v_call: TRBV20-1; d_call: .; cdr3_aa: CSAGGTQQETQYF; cdr3_nt: TGCAGTGCTGGCGGGACGCAGCAAGAGACCCAGTACTTC
j_call: TRBJ1-2; clone_size: .; v_call: TRBV9; d_call: .; cdr3_aa: CASSVDRPFYGYTF; cdr3_nt: TGTGCCAGCAGCGTAGACAGACCTTTCTATGGCTACACCTTC
j_call: TRBJ2-7; clone_size: .; v_call: TRBV12-3/TRBV12-4; d_call: .; cdr3_aa: CASSPGRGDYEQYF; cdr3_nt: TGTGCCAGCTCCCCGGGGAGGGGGGACTACGAGCAGTACTTC
j_call: TRBJ2-1; clone_size: many; v_call: TRBV7-9; d_call: .; cdr3_aa: CASSPGYEPFF; cdr3_nt: TGTGCCAGCAGCCCCGGGTATGAACCGTTCTTC
j_call: TRBJ2-3; clone_size: many; v_call: TRBV6-1; d_call: TRBD2; cdr3_aa: CASSYTPLAGTDTQYF; cdr3_nt: TGTGCCAGCAGTTACACCCCGCTAGCGGGCACAGATACGCAGTATTTT
j_call: TRBJ2-1; clone_size: many; v_call: TRBV18; d_call: TRBD2; cdr3_aa: CASSPTSGEYNEQFF; cdr3_nt: TGTGCCAGCTCACCAACTAGCGGGGAATACAATGAGCAGTTCTTC
j_call: TRBJ2-1; clone_size: .; v_call: TRBV10-3; d_call: TRBD1; cdr3_aa: CAISGLTGQGFYEQFF; cdr3_nt: TGTGCCATCAGTGGCCTGACGGGACAGGGTTTTTATGAGCAGTTCTTC
j_call: TRBJ2-2; clone_size: few; v_call: TRBV7-9; d_call: .; cdr3_aa: CASSRDTQLTGELFF; cdr3_nt: TGTGCCAGCAGCCGGGACACGCAACTCACCGGGGAGCTGTTTTTT
j_call: TRBJ1-5; clone_size: many; v_call: TRBV2; d_call: TRBD1; cdr3_aa: CASHGQGGFQPQHF; cdr3_nt: TGTGCCAGCCACGGACAGGGGGGGTTTCAGCCCCAGCATTTT
j_call: TRBJ2-7; clone_size: .; v_call: TRBV19; d_call: TRBD1; cdr3_aa: CASSTSDRARIYEQYF; cdr3_nt: TGTGCCAGTAGTACCTCCGACAGGGCGCGCATCTACGAGCAGTACTTC
j_call: TRBJ2-1; clone_size: .; v_call: TRBV3-1; d_call: TRBD2; cdr3_aa: CASSQRWGEGGEQFF; cdr3_nt: TGTGCCAGCAGCCAAAGATGGGGGGAGGGAGGTGAGCAGTTCTTC
j_call: TRBJ1-2; clone_size: few; v_call: TRBV7-2; d_call: .; cdr3_aa: CASSPHYRDTKEDGYTF; cdr3_nt: TGTGCCAGCAGCCCTCATTACCGGGACACCAAAGAAGATGGCTACACCTTC
j_call: TRBJ1-1; clone_size: many; v_call: TRBV28; d_call: .; cdr3_aa: CASAGSDGGSTEAFF; cdr3_nt: TGTGCCAGCGCAGGCTCGGACGGTGGGTCCACTGAAGCTTTCTTT
j_call: TRBJ2-7; clone_size: many; v_call: TRBV2; d_call: .; cdr3_aa: CASSVRGDAYEQYF; cdr3_nt: TGTGCCAGCAGTGTAAGAGGGGATGCCTACGAGCAGTACTTC
j_call: TRBJ2-6; clone_size: .; v_call: TRBV5-1; d_call: .; cdr3_aa: CASSQGLSSSGANVLTF; cdr3_nt: TGCGCCAGCAGTCAGGGTCTCTCGTCCTCTGGGGCCAACGTCCTGACTTTC
j_call: TRBJ2-3; clone_size: many; v_call: TRBV14; d_call: TRBD1; cdr3_aa: CASSQVGQGITDTQYF; cdr3_nt: TGTGCCAGCAGCCAAGTGGGACAGGGGATCACAGATACGCAGTATTTT
j_call: TRBJ2-5; clone_size: .; v_call: TRBV6-1; d_call: TRBD2; cdr3_aa: CASRPSGSPQETQYF; cdr3_nt: TGTGCCAGCAGACCTAGCGGATCCCCCCAAGAGACCCAGTACTTC
j_call: TRBJ1-1; clone_size: many; v_call: TRBV29-1; d_call: .; cdr3_aa: CSVQGNRADTEAFF; cdr3_nt: TGCAGCGTTCAAGGTAACAGGGCGGACACTGAAGCTTTCTTT
j_call: TRBJ2-7; clone_size: few; v_call: TRBV12-3/TRBV12-4; d_call: .; cdr3_aa: CASSSRRSEQYF; cdr3_nt: TGTGCCAGCAGTTCAAGACGGAGCGAGCAGTACTTC
j_call: TRBJ2-5; clone_size: many; v_call: TRBV2; d_call: TRBD1; cdr3_aa: CASRELGQNQETQYF; cdr3_nt: TGTGCCAGCAGAGAACTGGGACAGAACCAAGAGACCCAGTACTTC
j_call: TRBJ1-2; clone_size: .; v_call: TRBV11-2; d_call: .; cdr3_aa: CASSSPRTFSNYGYTF; cdr3_nt: TGTGCCAGCAGCTCCCCCCGCACCTTTAGTAACTATGGCTACACCTTC
j_call: TRBJ2-3; clone_size: .; v_call: TRBV9; d_call: TRBD2; cdr3_aa: CASSVAERETDTQYF; cdr3_nt: TGTGCCAGCAGCGTAGCTGAGCGGGAGACAGATACGCAGTATTTT
j_call: TRBJ1-1; clone_size: .; v_call: TRBV20-1; d_call: .; cdr3_aa: CSARDHAGAETEAFF; cdr3_nt: TGCAGTGCTAGAGATCACGCGGGGGCTGAGACTGAAGCTTTCTTT
j_call: TRBJ1-3; clone_size: few; v_call: TRBV4-1; d_call: .; cdr3_aa: CASSQGYGFENTIYF; cdr3_nt: TGCGCCAGCAGCCAAGGGTACGGGTTTGAAAACACCATATATTTT
j_call: TRBJ2-1; clone_size: .; v_call: TRBV4-2; d_call: TRBD2; cdr3_aa: CASSQGGGLAGENEQFF; cdr3_nt: TGTGCCAGCAGCCAAGGGGGAGGACTAGCGGGAGAAAATGAGCAGTTCTTC
j_call: TRBJ2-1; clone_size: .; v_call: TRBV11-3; d_call: TRBD2; cdr3_aa: CASSLGTSPSDEQFF; cdr3_nt: TGTGCCAGCAGCTTAGGGACTAGCCCGTCGGATGAGCAGTTCTTC
j_call: TRBJ2-1; clone_size: .; v_call: TRBV29-1; d_call: .; cdr3_aa: CSVDRSNAQFF; cdr3_nt: TGCAGCGTTGATCGGAGTAATGCGCAGTTCTTC
j_call: TRBJ2-5; clone_size: .; v_call: TRBV12-3/TRBV12-4; d_call: .; cdr3_aa: CASTSGVQETQYF; cdr3_nt: TGTGCCAGCACCTCGGGAGTACAAGAGACCCAGTACTTC
j_call: TRBJ2-5; clone_size: .; v_call: TRBV7-9; d_call: TRBD1; cdr3_aa: CASSLGVGTGRETQYF; cdr3_nt: TGTGCCAGCAGCTTAGGGGTCGGGACAGGGCGAGAGACCCAGTACTTC
j_call: TRBJ2-4; clone_size: .; v_call: TRBV4-2; d_call: TRBD2; cdr3_aa: CASSQVIGTSGRVAKNIQYF; cdr3_nt: TGTGCCAGCAGCCAAGTCATCGGGACTAGCGGGAGGGTAGCCAAAAACATTCAGTACTTC